The 8 T cell receptor beta chains presented below share a single source sample, sequenced in a study of identifying expanded T cells in peripheral blood (dated by TCRdb to between 2017 and 2020). The library came from the immunoSEQ multiplex PCR assay. This immuneACCESS table, as held by TCRdb, lists in-frame sequences with V and J called but not all clones. Of the missing ones, under half trace to an unresolved V gene in checked studies; the others have no known cause. For this sample the table gives some 97,000 clones, of which about 87% were detected only once. Of the sample, more than 5.5% is held by the ten largest clones. Source material: blood. The receptors come from a person aged 18 to 70 in good health.

The chain combines TRBV6-5 with TRBJ1-5, with D uncertain. V was pared by 6 bases and J by 0 bases, with 6 bases between. The CDR3 contains 13 residues. Germline V gives CDR1 MNHEY, CDR2 SVGAGI. The chain's CDR3 is CASSPHSNQPQHF. CDR3 nucleotide sequence: TGTGCCAGCAGCCCCCATAGCAATCAGCCCCAGCATTTT.

V and J are TRBV18 and TRBJ1-5; D not resolved. V was pared by 3 bases and J by 0 bases, with 15 bases between. The V gene's germline CDR1 is KGHSH and CDR2 LQKENI. The CDR3 spans 17 residues. The CDR3 region has the DNA TGTGCCAGCTCACCCACCGATATGGCAGGTAGCAATCAGCCCCAGCATTTT. This translates into CASSPTDMAGSNQPQHF.

The V gene is TRBV5-1, the J gene TRBJ1-3; D is unclear. This CDR3 spans 16 amino acids. The germline gives CDR1 SGHRS, CDR2 YFSETQ. V was clipped by 4 bases and J by 2 bases, with 16 bases between them. This chain's CDR3 is CASSPASTITGNTIYF. CDR3 DNA sequence: TGCGCCAGCAGCCCGGCATCCACTATCACTGGAAACACCATATATTTT.

The V and J genes are TRBV7-2 and TRBJ1-1; maybe TRBD1 (6 bases). CDR1 and CDR2 (germline): SGHTA, FQGNSA. V gave up 0 bases and J gave up 10 bases, with 12 bases separating them. The CDR3 spans 13 residues. CDR3 amino acids: CASSLAQGSGAFF. In nucleotides, the CDR3 is TGTGCCAGCAGCTTAGCGCAGGGGTCAGGAGCTTTCTTT.

The V call is TRBV19, the J call TRBJ1-4, with D tentatively TRBD1 (6 bases). Per germline, CDR1 LNHDA and CDR2 SQIVND (reference sequence). V was shortened by 3 bases and J by 2 bases, with 10 bases between the two germline ends. This CDR3 is built from 15 residues. As DNA, the CDR3 is TGTGCCAGTAGTATTTGGGGACACACTAATGAAAAACTGTTTTTT. Translated, it gives CASSIWGHTNEKLFF.

The V gene is TRBV30, the J gene TRBJ1-3, with D unclear. Trimming removed 2 bases from V and 0 bases from J, with 14 bases in between. Germline CDR1 reads GTSNPN; CDR2 reads SVGIG (reference sequence). The CDR3 spans 16 residues. CDR3 protein: CAWSPGKASSGNTIYF. CDR3 in DNA: TGTGCCTGGAGTCCTGGTAAGGCGTCCTCTGGAAACACCATATATTTT.

J is TRBJ1-1 and V is TRBV6-1; D ambiguous. This CDR3 contains 16 residues. The germline V and J ends were trimmed by 0 bases and 1 base, with 12 bases remaining between them. From germline, CDR1 is MNHNS and CDR2 SASEGT. CDR3 residues: CASSEAFPGRNTEAFF. DNA for the CDR3: TGTGCCAGCAGTGAAGCCTTCCCGGGTCGGAACACTGAAGCTTTCTTT.

This clone was seen once. The genes are TRBV7-2 and TRBJ2-3; 7 bases are shared with TRBD2. After removal of 0 bases from V and 4 bases from J, the junction contained 4 bases not matched to a gene. The CDR3 sequence is 15 residues long. Germline-derived CDR1 and CDR2 are SGHTA and FQGNSA. For the CDR3, the DNA is TGTGCCAGCAGCTTAGCTACGGGAGGAGCAGATACGCAGTATTTT. It encodes CASSLATGGADTQYF.